These 23 T cell receptor beta chains were sequenced from one sample in a study of blood T cell repertoires in COVID-19. Sequencing was performed with immunoSEQ multiplex PCR; in TCRdb, only in-frame clones are kept and a portion is missing. The profile covers 150,000 or so clones, with more than 65% appearing a single time and less than 20% taken by the ten largest. Sequences were obtained from PBMCs or T cells enriched from blood (not recorded which). The receptor set was obtained from a man aged 55 to 70 who had recovered from COVID-19.

The chain has TRBV2 and TRBJ2-2; weak D call: TRBD1 (6 bases). This CDR3 spans 14 amino acids. Trimming left V 6 bases short and J 2 bases short, with 10 bases between. Germline V gene data show CDR1 as SNHLY and CDR2 as FYNNEI. CDR3 nucleotides: TGTGCCAGCAGCCGGGACATTAACACCGGGGAGCTGTTTTTT. It translates to CASSRDINTGELFF.

V and J are TRBV5-5 and TRBJ2-7, with 7 bases aligning to TRBD1. Germline CDR1 reads SGHKS; CDR2 reads YYEKEE (reference sequence). V lost 5 bases to trimming and J lost 9 bases; unmatched junction nucleotides: 14. The CDR3 contains 14 residues. CDR3 DNA: TGTGCCAGCAGGGCCGGGACAGACCCATCAAGGCAGTACTTC. Protein sequence: CASRAGTDPSRQYF.

The V gene is TRBV19, the J gene TRBJ1-2, with 7 nucleotides matching TRBD1. Germline CDR1 reads LNHDA; CDR2 reads SQIVND (reference sequence). This CDR3 spans 12 amino acids. After removal of 5 bases from V and 4 bases from J, the junction contained 1 base not matched to a gene. In DNA, the CDR3 is TGTGCCAGTAGTGACAGGGCCTATGGCTACACCTTC. Translated, it gives CASSDRAYGYTF.

The chain recombines TRBV6-4 with TRBJ1-6; D is undetermined. The CDR3 length is 13 residues. CDR1 is MRHNA and CDR2 is SNTAGT in the germline V gene. The V end was cut by 8 bases, the J end by 5 bases, with 10 bases between. In nucleotides, the CDR3 is TGTGCCAGCGCCCGGGAGGATAATTCACCCCTCCACTTT. Protein: CASAREDNSPLHF.

This clone appeared a single time. The chain couples TRBV7-8 to TRBJ2-7; no definite D call. In germline, CDR1 is SGHVS, CDR2 FQNEAQ. V lost 1 base and J lost 4, with 5 bases in between. This CDR3 region has 12 residues. The CDR3 sequence is CASSLGRYEQYF. In DNA form, the CDR3 reads TGTGCCAGCAGCTTAGGCCGGTACGAGCAGTACTTC.

The chain couples TRBV7-6 to TRBJ2-5; D unclear. The CDR3 spans 12 residues. V lost 5 bases, J lost 0 bases, and 4 bases lay in between. The germline V gene encodes CDR1 SGHVS and CDR2 FNYEAQ. The CDR3 loop is CASSPYQETQYF. In nucleotides, the CDR3 is TGTGCCAGCAGCCCCTACCAAGAGACCCAGTACTTC.

There are a few counts of this clone. V gene TRBV19 combines with J gene TRBJ1-1, with 8 bases lining up with TRBD1. Per germline, CDR1 LNHDA and CDR2 SQIVND (reference sequence). The CDR3 has 16 amino acids. With V trimmed by 8 bases and J by 2 bases, 13 bases remained unmatched. CDR3 residues: CASQTSWTGRNTEAFF. Written as DNA, the CDR3 is TGTGCCAGTCAGACAAGCTGGACAGGGAGAAACACTGAAGCTTTCTTT.

This chain joins TRBV5-4 and TRBJ1-3, with 9 positions matching TRBD1. CDR1 and CDR2 (germline): SGHNT, YYREEE (reference sequence). This CDR3 region has 15 residues. The J segment lost 0 bases and the V segment lost 5 bases, leaving 3 bases of the junction unmatched. The CDR3 loop is CASSPGQGSGNTIYF. The CDR3 DNA reads as TGTGCCAGCAGTCCGGGACAGGGCTCTGGAAACACCATATATTTT.

The chain joins TRBV15 to TRBJ1-6; the match to TRBD1 covers 8 bases. The CDR3 consists of 17 residues. Germline CDR1 and CDR2: LNHNV and YYDKDF (reference sequence). Trimming removed 0 bases from V and 10 bases from J; junction bases left unmatched: 11. CDR3 nucleotides: TGTGCCACCAGCAGAGATCCACCGGACAGGGCGGGATCACCCCTCCACTTT. Translated, it gives CATSRDPPDRAGSPLHF.

The V call is TRBV5-1, the J call TRBJ1-5, with D possibly matching TRBD1 (5 bases). The CDR3 is made up of 15 amino acids. The V end was cut by 1 base, the J end by 4 bases, with 12 bases between. The germline CDR1 and CDR2 sequences are SGHRS and YFSETQ. CDR3 DNA sequence: TGCGCCAGCAGCTTGACCCAGGGAGGGAATCAGCCCCAGCATTTT. This sequence encodes CASSLTQGGNQPQHF.

The J gene is TRBJ2-2, the V gene TRBV29-1; 7 positions match TRBD1. CDR1 and CDR2 (germline): SQVTM, ANQGSEA. The CDR3 covers 13 residues. After removal of 4 bases from V and 5 bases from J, the junction contained 4 bases not matched to a gene. The CDR3 nucleotides are TGCAGCGTTGGGGGACAGCCAACCGGGGAGCTGTTTTTT. Translating gives CSVGGQPTGELFF.

This rearrangement joins TRBV11-2 to TRBJ1-6; TRBD1 matches 7 bases. Trimming cost V 5 bases and J 0 bases; bases outside gene matches: 7. Per the germline V gene, CDR1 is SGHAT and CDR2 is FQNNGV. The CDR3 has 17 residues. The CDR3 reads CASSAGQASSYNSPLHF. The CDR3 nucleotides are TGTGCCAGCAGCGCAGGACAGGCGAGCTCCTATAATTCACCCCTCCACTTT.

The count of this clone is one. The rearrangement uses TRBV7-8 and TRBJ2-5; possible D gene TRBD2, 5 bases. There are 18 residues in the CDR3. CDR1 is SGHVS, CDR2 FQNEAQ, per germline. V was cut by 1 base and J by 2 bases, with 20 bases left in between. The DNA for the CDR3 is TGTGCCAGCAGCTTAGAACCATGGGGAGCGGATCAGCAAGAGACCCAGTACTTC. Its protein is CASSLEPWGADQQETQYF.

The V gene is TRBV19, the J gene TRBJ2-4; D not certain. There are 13 residues in the CDR3. The V and J ends lost 9 bases and 2 bases respectively, with 11 bases between them. The germline CDR1 and CDR2 sequences are LNHDA and SQIVND (reference sequence). The chain's CDR3 is CASIERTKNIQYF. CDR3 bases: TGTGCCAGCATAGAGCGAACCAAAAACATTCAGTACTTC.

V gene TRBV19 combines with J gene TRBJ1-2, with 7 bases aligning to TRBD1. The germline V gene has CDR1 LNHDA and CDR2 SQIVND (reference sequence). V lost 6 bases to trimming and J lost 4 bases; unmatched junction nucleotides: 8. There are 14 residues in the CDR3. CDR3 region: CASSEVQGFYGYTF. CDR3 nucleotides: TGTGCCAGTAGCGAAGTACAGGGGTTCTATGGCTACACCTTC.

This clone was seen only once. The chain combines TRBV11-2 with TRBJ2-1; TRBD2 agrees at 8 bases. This CDR3 spans 15 amino acids. Germline V CDR1 and CDR2: SGHAT, FQNNGV. The V segment lost 6 bases and the J segment 1 base; nucleotides outside the gene matches: 5. CDR3 in DNA: TGTGCCAGCAGAATACGGGGGGGTTCCTACAATGAGCAGTTCTTC. It yields the protein CASRIRGGSYNEQFF.

The chain combines TRBV2 with TRBJ1-5; D not resolved. Trimming took off 5 bases at V and 0 bases at J, with 14 bases between the two ends. The CDR3 is 16 amino acids. Germline assignment: CDR1 SNHLY and CDR2 FYNNEI. The CDR3 protein is CASSTVSPDSNQPQHF. DNA for the CDR3: TGTGCCAGCAGTACAGTGTCCCCCGATAGCAATCAGCCCCAGCATTTT. Complete variable domain (other parts from reference TRBV2 and TRBJ1-5): EPEVTQTPSHQVTQMGQEVILRCVPISNHLYFYWYRQILGQKVEFLVSFYNNEISEKSEIFDDQFSVERPDGSNFTLKIRSTKLEDSAMYFCASSTVSPDSNQPQHFGDGTRLSIL.

The rearrangement joins TRBV3-1 (or the pseudogene TRBV3-2) to TRBJ2-7; 7 positions match TRBD2. The trim removed 8 bases at V and 4 bases at J, leaving 2 bases unmatched. The CDR3 totals 11 residues. Per germline, CDR1 LGHDT and CDR2 YNNKEL (reference sequence). This chain's CDR3 is CASQGGYEQYF. The CDR3 DNA is TGTGCCAGCCAGGGAGGGTACGAGCAGTACTTC.

The V gene is TRBV24-1, the J gene TRBJ2-7; 10 positions match TRBD1. CDR1 and CDR2 from the germline V gene are KGHDR and SFDVKD. V dropped 9 bases and J dropped 4; count of bases not matched to a gene: 17. The CDR3 has 17 residues. The CDR3 reads CATAGRVRGQGSYEQYF. CDR3 nucleotides: TGTGCCACCGCTGGCCGTGTGAGGGGACAGGGGTCGTACGAGCAGTACTTC.

The J gene is TRBJ2-7, the V gene TRBV7-2; TRBD1 matches at 7 bases. The CDR3 contains 15 residues. Per germline, CDR1 SGHTA and CDR2 FQGNSA. The V and J ends lost 1 base and 2 bases, in that order; junction bases with no gene match: 5. The CDR3 sequence is CASSLGFDRAYEQYF. DNA for the CDR3: TGTGCCAGCAGCTTAGGATTTGACAGGGCCTACGAGCAGTACTTC.

The CDR3 loop is CASSRTLGTVGNQPQHF. CDR3 DNA: TGTGCCAGCAGTCGCACCTTAGGGACAGTTGGCAATCAGCCCCAGCATTTT. J is TRBJ1-5 and V is TRBV2; 7 bases match TRBD1. This CDR3 is 17 amino acids long. Germline CDR1 and CDR2: SNHLY and FYNNEI. V trimming: 5 bases; J trimming: 2 bases; junction bases outside the gene matches: 12.

The V gene is TRBV28, the J gene TRBJ2-7, with 7 nucleotides matching TRBD2. This CDR3 comprises 17 residues. With 6 bases clipped from V and 1 base from J, the junction kept 15 bases outside the gene matches. Germline V gene sequence: CDR1 MDHEN, CDR2 SYDVKM. The CDR3 here is CASSTGYGRVTSYEQYF. CDR3 in DNA: TGTGCCAGCAGCACGGGTTATGGGAGGGTCACTTCCTACGAGCAGTACTTC.

The chain is built from TRBV11-2 and TRBJ2-1, with a possible D match to TRBD2 (6 bases). Trimming left V 3 bases short and J 15 bases short, with 12 bases between. This CDR3 has 11 amino acids. Germline loops: CDR1 SGHAT, CDR2 FQNNGV. CDR3 region: CASSFGGRGFF. CDR3 nucleotide sequence: TGTGCCAGCAGCTTTGGCGGGCGGGGGTTCTTC. The whole variable domain, remainder taken from reference TRBV11-2 and TRBJ2-1, is EAGVAQSPRYKIIEKRQSVAFWCNPISGHATLYWYQQILGQGPKLLIQFQNNGVVDDSQLPKDRFSAERLKGVDSTLKIQPAKLEDSAVYLCASSFGGRGFFGPGTRLTVL.